This T cell receptor (beta chain) was observed in a study of T cell changes during pregnancy in multiple sclerosis (dated by TCRdb to between 2018 and 2021). With respect to the entire study: The study looked at changes in the T cell repertoire across pregnancy in women with multiple sclerosis.

Taken from cysteine to phenylalanine, the CDR3 has 15 residues. Of all the DNA, just the CDR3 is kept, 45 bases in frame from base 1. Reading the germline V gene gives CDR1 SGHAT and CDR2 FQNNGV. Relative to germline, V is missing 5 bases and J is missing 4 bases, with 8 bases of the junction outside any gene match. The receptor library was made with the immunoSEQ multiplex PCR assay. In TCRdb, the immuneACCESS table is reduced to in-frame sequences with V and J assigned. These tables do not hold every clone; where another copy was compared, an unresolved V gene accounts for under half, and the others remain unexplained. This sample gives about 85,000 clones in total; roughly 90% of them show up just once. The leading ten clones occupy roughly 2.5% of the sample. For this clone: What this receptor recognizes is not known. Base qualities are not recorded, but no much larger clone differs from it by a single base.

The sequence came from a female donor with multiple sclerosis, enrolled in a pregnancy study. Source: peripheral blood, taken in the first trimester of pregnancy. The chain links TRBV11-2 with TRBJ2-3; 8 of the junction bases match TRBD1. The CDR3 amino acid sequence is: CASSPRTGRPDTQYF. The DNA sequence is given as TGTGCCAGCAGCCCTAGGACAGGGAGGCCAGATACGCAGTATTTT.